This T cell receptor (beta chain) was profiled in a study of OX40 agonist ivuxolimab in advanced cancers. Sequencing used immunoSEQ multiplex PCR; TCRdb keeps in-frame clones, though not all of them. The table has about 81,000 clones, around 80% seen once. V was pared by 4 bases and J by 4 bases, with 25 bases between. This CDR3 is 18 amino acids long. Germline loops: CDR1 KGHSH, CDR2 LQKENI. This material consisted of CD4+ or CD8+ T cells sorted from blood, taken in a trial of the OX40 agonist ivuxolimab. The gene calls are TRBV18 and TRBJ2-5, with unresolved D. This receptor was taken from an adult with an advanced solid tumor such as melanoma, head and neck, liver or kidney cancer. The CDR3 sequence is CASSHSFLRPEVGETQYF. CDR3 DNA sequence: TGTGCCAGCTCACATAGTTTCTTGCGGCCAGAGGTTGGAGAGACCCAGTACTTC.